The sequence of this TCR beta chain was determined in a study of blood T cell repertoires in COVID-19. The overall study: PBMCs, B-cell-depleted T cells, or T cells provided the cDNA or gDNA that made up the material.

This clone was recorded only once. There are 13 residues in the CDR3. V was cut by 0 bases and J by 3 bases, with 4 bases left in between. From germline, CDR1 is SGHNT and CDR2 YYREEE (reference sequence). Profiling relied on immunoSEQ multiplex PCR, and the TCRdb table lists in-frame clones only, not all of them. This sample carries 50,000 to 65,000 clones, approximately 90% of them seen once, and the ten largest clones take 3.1%. The J gene is TRBJ1-3, the V gene TRBV5-4; D is undetermined. Sample: peripheral blood. This clonotype originated in a man between 45 and 60 years old with acute or convalescent COVID-19. The CDR3 loop reads CASSLDSGNTIYF. CDR3 DNA sequence: TGTGCCAGCAGCTTGGACAGTGGAAACACCATATATTTT.